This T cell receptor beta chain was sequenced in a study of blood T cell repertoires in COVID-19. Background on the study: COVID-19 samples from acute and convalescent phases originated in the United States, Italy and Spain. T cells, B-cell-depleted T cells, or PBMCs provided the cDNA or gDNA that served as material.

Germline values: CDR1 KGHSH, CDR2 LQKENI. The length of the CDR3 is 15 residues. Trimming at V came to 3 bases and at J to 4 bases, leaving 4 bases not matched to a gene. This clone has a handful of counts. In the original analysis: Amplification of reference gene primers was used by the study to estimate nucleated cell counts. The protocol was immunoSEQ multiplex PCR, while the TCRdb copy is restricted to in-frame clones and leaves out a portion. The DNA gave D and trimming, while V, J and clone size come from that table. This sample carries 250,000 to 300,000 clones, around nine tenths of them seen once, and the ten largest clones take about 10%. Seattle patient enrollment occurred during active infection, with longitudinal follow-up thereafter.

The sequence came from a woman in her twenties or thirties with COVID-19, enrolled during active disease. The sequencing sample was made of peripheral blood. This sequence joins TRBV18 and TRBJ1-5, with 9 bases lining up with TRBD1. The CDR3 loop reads CASSPGTGFNQPQHF. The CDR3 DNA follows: TGTGCCAGCTCACCCGGGACAGGGTTTAATCAGCCCCAGCATTTT.